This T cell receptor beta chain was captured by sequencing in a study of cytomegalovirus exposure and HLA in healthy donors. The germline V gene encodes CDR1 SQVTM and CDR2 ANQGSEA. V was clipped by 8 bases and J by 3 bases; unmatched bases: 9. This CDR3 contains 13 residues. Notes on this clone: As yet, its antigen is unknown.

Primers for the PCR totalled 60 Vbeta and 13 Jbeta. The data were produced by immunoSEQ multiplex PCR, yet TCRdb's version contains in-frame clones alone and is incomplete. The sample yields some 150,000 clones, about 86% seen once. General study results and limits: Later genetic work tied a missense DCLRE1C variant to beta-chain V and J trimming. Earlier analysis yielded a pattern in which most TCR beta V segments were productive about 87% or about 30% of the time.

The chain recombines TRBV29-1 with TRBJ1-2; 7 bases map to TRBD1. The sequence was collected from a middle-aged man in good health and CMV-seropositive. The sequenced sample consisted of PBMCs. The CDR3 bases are TGCAGCAAAACCCTTACAGGGGACTATGGCTACACCTTC. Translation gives CSKTLTGDYGYTF.